This T cell receptor (beta chain) is from a study of CD8 T cells in ankylosing spondylitis. Quantitative barcoded 5'-RACE was used to prepare TCR beta libraries. TCRdb independently ran MiXCR on the 5' RACE reads; one entry per CDR3 protein. The table has some 240,000 distinct CDR3 sequences, approximately 20% seen once. CDR3 length: 13 amino acids. Germline CDR1 is MNHEY and CDR2 is SMNVEV (reference sequence). Trimming removed 5 bases from V and 2 bases from J, with 10 bases in between. Study results and caveats: CD8+ by phenotype, disease-linked clones were relatively rare in peripheral blood. Matched synovial fluid from ankylosing spondylitis patients was reported to be enriched for disease-linked clones. A motif of under ten highly homologous TCR beta variants was seen as apparently characteristic of ankylosing spondylitis blood.

A word on this clonotype: The target antigen is unknown.

The source material was blood, either unsorted or a sorted T cell fraction (not recorded which). The chain carries TRBV27 and TRBJ2-7, with D unclear. The sequence derives from a male donor with ankylosing spondylitis or in good health (not recorded which). CDR3 sequence (DNA): TGTGCCAGCAGTGCAAGGTCCCCCTACGAGCAGTACTTC. This encodes CASSARSPYEQYF.